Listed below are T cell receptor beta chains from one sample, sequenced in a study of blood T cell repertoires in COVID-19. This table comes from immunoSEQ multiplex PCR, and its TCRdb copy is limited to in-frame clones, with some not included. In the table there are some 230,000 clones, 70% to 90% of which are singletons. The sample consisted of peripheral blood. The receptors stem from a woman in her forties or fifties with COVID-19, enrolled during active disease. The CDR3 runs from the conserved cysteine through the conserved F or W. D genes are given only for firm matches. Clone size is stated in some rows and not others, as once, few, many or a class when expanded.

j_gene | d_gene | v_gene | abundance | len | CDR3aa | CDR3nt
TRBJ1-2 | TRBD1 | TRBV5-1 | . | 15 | CASSLGTGYFYGYTF | TGCGCCAGCAGCTTGGGGACAGGCTACTTCTATGGCTACACCTTC
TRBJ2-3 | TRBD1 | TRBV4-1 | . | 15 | CASSHPDRALDTQYF | TGCGCCAGCAGCCACCCGGACAGGGCGCTTGATACGCAGTATTTT
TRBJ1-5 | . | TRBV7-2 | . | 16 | CASSPPEGKSNQPQHF | TGTGCCAGCAGCCCCCCAGAGGGCAAGAGCAATCAGCCCCAGCATTTT
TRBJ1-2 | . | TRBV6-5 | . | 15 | CASSYSSDSNYGYTF | TGTGCCAGCAGTTACTCGAGTGACAGTAACTATGGCTACACCTTC
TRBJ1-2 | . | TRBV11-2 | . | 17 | CASSLGSGHGLTYGYTF | TGTGCCAGCAGCTTAGGGTCAGGACACGGGCTTACCTATGGCTACACCTTC
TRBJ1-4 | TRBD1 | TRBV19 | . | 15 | CASSIGGQGGEKLFF | TGTGCCAGTAGTATAGGTGGACAGGGTGGTGAAAAACTGTTTTTT
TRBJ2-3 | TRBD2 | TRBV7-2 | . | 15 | CASSFQRGYTDTQYF | TGTGCCAGCAGCTTTCAGCGGGGGTACACAGATACGCAGTATTTT
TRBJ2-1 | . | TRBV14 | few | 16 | CASSQELPGSYNEQFF | TGTGCCAGCAGCCAAGAACTTCCCGGGTCATACAATGAGCAGTTCTTC
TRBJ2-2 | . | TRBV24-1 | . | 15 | CATSDLFGGHGELFF | TGTGCCACCAGTGATTTGTTCGGCGGGCACGGGGAGCTGTTTTTT
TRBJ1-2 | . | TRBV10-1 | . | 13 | CASRSRVPYGYTF | TGCGCCAGCAGGAGCCGGGTGCCCTATGGCTACACCTTC
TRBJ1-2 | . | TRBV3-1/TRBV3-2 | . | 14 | CASSQDRGIGGYTF | TGTGCCAGCAGCCAAGACAGGGGTATCGGTGGCTACACCTTC
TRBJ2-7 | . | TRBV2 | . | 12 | CASSGPRGEQYF | TGTGCCAGCAGTGGACCGAGAGGGGAGCAGTACTTC
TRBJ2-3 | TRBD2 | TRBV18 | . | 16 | CASSPKKLAGVDTQYF | TGTGCCAGCTCACCAAAGAAGCTAGCGGGGGTGGATACGCAGTATTTT
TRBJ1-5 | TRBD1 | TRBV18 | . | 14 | CASSAGGSDQPQHF | TGTGCCAGCTCCGCAGGGGGATCCGATCAGCCCCAGCATTTT
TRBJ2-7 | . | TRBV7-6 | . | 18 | CASSFGGPLVSTTGEQYF | TGTGCCAGCAGCTTTGGAGGCCCACTAGTCTCAACTACGGGTGAGCAGTACTTC
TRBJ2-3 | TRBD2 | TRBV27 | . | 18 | CASSLECAGGACKDTQYF | TGTGCCAGCAGTTTAGAATGCGCCGGGGGGGCTTGCAAAGATACGCAGTATTTT
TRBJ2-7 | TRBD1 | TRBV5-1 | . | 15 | CASSPGTVSTYEQYF | TGCGCCAGCAGCCCCGGGACAGTCTCGACCTACGAGCAGTACTTC
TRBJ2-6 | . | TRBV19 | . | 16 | CASSLYGGPGANVLTF | TGTGCCAGTAGCCTCTATGGAGGCCCTGGGGCCAACGTCCTGACTTTC
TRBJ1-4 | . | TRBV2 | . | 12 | CASRRVNEKLFF | TGTGCCAGCAGACGGGTTAATGAAAAACTGTTTTTT
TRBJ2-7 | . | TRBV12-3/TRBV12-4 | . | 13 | CASSLFGTDEQYF | TGTGCCAGCAGTTTGTTCGGTACCGACGAGCAGTACTTC
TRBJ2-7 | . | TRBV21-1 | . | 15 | CASIDPGQGSYEQYF | TGTGCCAGCATCGATCCGGGACAGGGGTCCTACGAGCAGTACTTC
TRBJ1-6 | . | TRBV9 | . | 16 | CASSLGEGRYNSPLHF | TGTGCCAGCAGCCTCGGGGAGGGACGATATAATTCACCCCTCCACTTT
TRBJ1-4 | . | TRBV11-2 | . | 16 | CASSPGRTGPNEKLFF | TGTGCCAGCAGCCCAGGTCGCACAGGGCCTAATGAAAAACTGTTTTTT
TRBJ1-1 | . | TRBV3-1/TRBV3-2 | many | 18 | CASSRGRRQGLRNTEAFF | TGTGCCAGCAGCCGGGGGCGTCGTCAGGGGCTACGGAACACTGAAGCTTTCTTT
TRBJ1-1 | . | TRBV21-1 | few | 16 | CASSKRSGQEGTEAFF | TGTGCCAGCAGCAAAAGATCGGGACAGGAGGGGACTGAAGCTTTCTTT
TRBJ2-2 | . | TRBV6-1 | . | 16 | CASSDKAGDYTGELFF | TGTGCCAGCAGTGACAAGGCAGGGGATTACACCGGGGAGCTGTTTTTT
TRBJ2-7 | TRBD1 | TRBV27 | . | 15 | CASSSTGGGVYEQYF | TGTGCCAGCAGTTCGACAGGGGGAGGGGTCTACGAGCAGTACTTC
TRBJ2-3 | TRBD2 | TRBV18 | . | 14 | CASTLAGVTDTQYF | TGTGCCAGCACTCTAGCGGGGGTCACAGATACGCAGTATTTT
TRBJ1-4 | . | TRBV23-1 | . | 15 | CASSPHLGSNEKLFF | TGCGCCAGCAGTCCCCACCTGGGGAGTAATGAAAAACTGTTTTTT
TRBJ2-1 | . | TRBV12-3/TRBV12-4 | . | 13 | CASSRAGFNEQFF | TGTGCCAGCAGTCGGGCGGGGTTCAATGAGCAGTTCTTC
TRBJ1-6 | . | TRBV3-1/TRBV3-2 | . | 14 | CASSQWRQNSPLHF | TGTGCCAGCAGCCAATGGCGACAGAATTCACCCCTCCACTTT
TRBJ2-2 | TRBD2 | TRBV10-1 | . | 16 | CASSGLSGGNTGELFF | TGCGCCAGCAGTGGCCTTAGCGGGGGTAACACCGGGGAGCTGTTTTTT
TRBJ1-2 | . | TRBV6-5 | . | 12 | CAGGRGVQGYTF | TGTGCCGGGGGGAGGGGAGTTCAGGGCTACACCTTC
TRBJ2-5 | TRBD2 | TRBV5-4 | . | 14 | CASRQAGGPETQYF | TGTGCCAGCAGGCAAGCGGGGGGGCCGGAGACCCAGTACTTC
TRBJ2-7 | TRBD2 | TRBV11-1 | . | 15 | CASSRGGKVSYEQYF | TGTGCCAGCAGCCGGGGAGGGAAGGTATCCTACGAGCAGTACTTC
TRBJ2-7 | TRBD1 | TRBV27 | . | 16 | CASSTRDRGFPYEQYF | TGTGCCAGCAGCACTCGGGACAGGGGGTTCCCCTACGAGCAGTACTTC